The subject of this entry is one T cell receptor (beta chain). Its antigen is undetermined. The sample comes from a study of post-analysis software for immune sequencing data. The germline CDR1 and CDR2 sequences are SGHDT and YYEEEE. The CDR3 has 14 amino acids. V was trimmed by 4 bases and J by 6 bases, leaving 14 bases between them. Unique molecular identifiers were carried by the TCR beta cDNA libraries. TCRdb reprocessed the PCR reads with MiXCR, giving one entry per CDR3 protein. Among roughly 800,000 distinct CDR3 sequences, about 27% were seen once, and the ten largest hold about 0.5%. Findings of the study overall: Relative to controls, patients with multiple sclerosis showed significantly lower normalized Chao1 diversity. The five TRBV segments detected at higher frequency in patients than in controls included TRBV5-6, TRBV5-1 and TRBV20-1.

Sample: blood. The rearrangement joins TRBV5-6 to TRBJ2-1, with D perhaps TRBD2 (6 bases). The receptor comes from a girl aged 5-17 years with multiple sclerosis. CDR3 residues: CASSRIPSVNEQFF. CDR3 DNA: TGTGCCAGCAGCCGCATACCTAGCGTCAATGAGCAGTTCTTC. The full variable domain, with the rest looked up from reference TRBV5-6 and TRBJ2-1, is DAGVTQSPTHLIKTRGQQVTLRCSPKSGHDTVSWYQQALGQGPQFIFQYYEEEERQRGNFPDRFSGHQFPNYSSELNVNALLLGDSALYLCASSRIPSVNEQFFGPGTRLTVL.